The next 28 T cell receptor beta chains were all read from a single sample in a study of OX40 agonist ivuxolimab in advanced cancers. The method was immunoSEQ multiplex PCR; TCRdb's version includes in-frame clones alone and lacks a portion of them. The sample includes some 70,000 clones, 84% of them seen just once. Sequencing was performed on CD4+ or CD8+ T cells sorted from blood, taken in a trial of the OX40 agonist ivuxolimab. The receptors shown here come from an adult with an advanced solid tumor such as melanoma, head and neck, liver or kidney cancer.

This clone was recorded a few times. CDR3 in amino acids: CASSQRDRYSYNEQFF. The CDR3 DNA follows: TGTGCCAGCAGCCAAAGGGACAGATATTCCTACAATGAGCAGTTCTTC. V gene TRBV7-9 combines with J gene TRBJ2-1; 7 positions agree with TRBD1. The CDR3 is 16 amino acids. From germline, CDR1 is SEHNR and CDR2 FQNEAQ (reference sequence). Trimming at V came to 5 bases and at J to 1 base, leaving 8 bases not matched to a gene.

The chain carries TRBV19 and TRBJ2-1; a possible D gene is TRBD2 (6 bases). The CDR3 sequence is 13 residues long. Germline lookup yields CDR1 LNHDA and CDR2 SQIVND (reference sequence). V lost 10 bases and J lost 9, with 19 bases in between. The CDR3 nucleotides are TGTGCCACCCAAGGAGGGATCCCGGTTGAGCAGTTCTTC. Translation: CATQGGIPVEQFF.

The rearrangement links TRBV5-1 to TRBJ2-1, with TRBD2 matching 11 bases. The germline CDR1 and CDR2 sequences are SGHRS and YFSETQ. The CDR3 is made up of 14 amino acids. With 2 bases clipped from V and 12 bases from J, the junction kept 7 bases outside the gene matches. The CDR3 DNA reads TGCGCCAGCAGCTTAGGGACTAGCGGTCCGGGGCAGTTCTTC. It yields the protein CASSLGTSGPGQFF. The full variable domain, completed using reference TRBV5-1 and TRBJ2-1, is KAGVTQTPRYLIKTRGQQVTLSCSPISGHRSVSWYQQTPGQGLQFLFEYFSETQRNKGNFPGRFSGRQFSNSRSEMNVSTLELGDSALYLCASSLGTSGPGQFFGPGTRLTVL.

The count of this clone is one. The V gene is TRBV5-1, the J gene TRBJ1-3; D unresolved. CDR1 is SGHRS and CDR2 is YFSETQ in the germline V gene. The CDR3 length is 15 residues. Trimming removed 0 bases from V and 4 bases from J, with 11 bases in between. CDR3 in DNA: TGCGCCAGCAGCTTGGATCCGGGAGGAGGAAACACCATATATTTT. This gives the protein CASSLDPGGGNTIYF. Combining the CDR3 with reference TRBV5-1 and TRBJ1-3 gives the whole variable domain KAGVTQTPRYLIKTRGQQVTLSCSPISGHRSVSWYQQTPGQGLQFLFEYFSETQRNKGNFPGRFSGRQFSNSRSEMNVSTLELGDSALYLCASSLDPGGGNTIYFGEGSWLTVV.

The chain recombines TRBV11-3 with TRBJ2-3, with D possibly matching TRBD1 (5 bases). The CDR3 consists of 15 residues. V lost 3 bases and J 2 bases, leaving 12 bases between the germline ends. Germline CDR1 SGHNT, CDR2 YENEEA. CDR3 in amino acids: CASSLLGAPTDTQYF. Written as DNA, the CDR3 is TGTGCCAGCAGCTTGTTAGGGGCCCCCACAGATACGCAGTATTTT.

This chain joins TRBV6-5 and TRBJ1-6, with D unresolved. Germline CDR1 and CDR2: MNHEY and SVGAGI. V was cut by 6 bases and J by 4 bases, with 13 bases left in between. The CDR3 length is 15 residues. The CDR3 sequence: CASSPRGDYNSPLHF. As DNA, the CDR3 is TGTGCCAGCAGCCCCCGGGGAGATTATAATTCACCCCTCCACTTT.

The genes are TRBV12-2 and TRBJ1-1; the DNA was not used to check the table's D call, TRBD1. TRBV12-2 is assigned pseudogene status. This CDR3 spans 20 amino acids. CDR3 sequence: CASRPQGQDPPGSLNTEAFF. As DNA, the CDR3 is TGTGCAAGTCGTCCCCAGGGACAGGACCCTCCCGGGAGCTTGAACACTGAAGCTTTCTTT.

This clone turned up a few times. This sequence joins TRBV4-2 and TRBJ1-3; TRBD1 is a possible D gene (5 bases). Trimming pared 1 base from V and 3 bases from J, leaving 13 bases between. CDR1 LGHNA and CDR2 YNFKEQ come from the germline V gene. There are 16 residues in the CDR3. The CDR3 is CASSQVGPGDGNTIYF. The CDR3 bases are TGTGCCAGCAGCCAAGTGGGGCCAGGCGATGGAAACACCATATATTTT.

The genes are TRBV7-9 and TRBJ2-1; the match to TRBD1 covers 9 bases. CDR1 SEHNR and CDR2 FQNEAQ come from the germline V gene (reference sequence). This CDR3 spans 15 amino acids. V was clipped by 5 bases and J by 7 bases; unmatched bases: 9. The CDR3 sequence is CASSGMTGGINEQFF. CDR3 nucleotide sequence: TGTGCCAGCAGCGGTATGACAGGGGGAATAAATGAGCAGTTCTTC.

Only a few counts were recorded for this clone. The chain has TRBV11-3 and TRBJ1-1; no clear D gene. V gave up 1 base and J gave up 1 base, with 4 bases separating them. Per the germline V gene, CDR1 is SGHNT and CDR2 is YENEEA. This CDR3 has 13 amino acids. CDR3 sequence reads: CASSLGRNTEAFF. The CDR3 bases are TGTGCCAGCAGCTTAGGGCGGAACACTGAAGCTTTCTTT.

This clone was observed once. The V call is TRBV5-1, the J call TRBJ2-3; 10 nucleotides align to TRBD2. The CDR3 is made up of 19 amino acids. Germline V CDR1 and CDR2: SGHRS, YFSETQ. The V segment lost 0 bases and the J segment 0 bases; nucleotides outside the gene matches: 10. The CDR3 coding sequence is TGCGCCAGCAGCTTGGCCAAGATAGCGGGAGGACCTAGCACAGATACGCAGTATTTT. Translated: CASSLAKIAGGPSTDTQYF.

V and J are TRBV11-1 and TRBJ2-3; 7 nucleotides align to TRBD2. The germline gives CDR1 SGHAT, CDR2 FQDESV (reference sequence). The V segment lost 1 base and the J segment 3 bases; nucleotides outside the gene matches: 4. The length of the CDR3 is 15 residues. Here the CDR3 DNA reads TGTGCCAGCAGCTTAGGAGGGGAGGGAACAGATACGCAGTATTTT. Translating it yields CASSLGGEGTDTQYF. Variable domain in full (rest from reference TRBV11-1 and TRBJ2-3): EAEVAQSPRYKITEKSQAVAFWCDPISGHATLYWYRQILGQGPELLVQFQDESVVDDSQLPKDRFSAERLKGVDSTLKIQPAELGDSAMYLCASSLGGEGTDTQYFGPGTRLTVL.

This chain's CDR3 is CASSSNRGGTDTQYF. The CDR3 DNA reads TGTGCCAGCAGCTCCAACAGGGGAGGCACAGATACGCAGTATTTT. The chain joins TRBV7-6 to TRBJ2-3; 7 bases map to TRBD1. The CDR3 has 15 residues. With V trimmed by 4 bases and J by 1 base, 5 bases remained unmatched. CDR1 is SGHVS, CDR2 FNYEAQ, per germline.

V and J are TRBV11-3 and TRBJ2-7, with D perhaps matching TRBD2 (5 bases). The germline gives CDR1 SGHNT, CDR2 YENEEA. This CDR3 contains 13 residues. Trimming pared 1 base from V and 7 bases from J, leaving 11 bases between. CDR3 DNA: TGTGCCAGCAGCTTAGGCGGCGGAGGAGAGCAGTACTTC. This translates into CASSLGGGGEQYF. Together with reference TRBV11-3 and TRBJ2-7, the CDR3 gives the full variable domain: EAGVVQSPRYKIIEKKQPVAFWCNPISGHNTLYWYLQNLGQGPELLIRYENEEAVDDSQLPKDRFSAERLKGVDSTLKIQPAELGDSAVYLCASSLGGGGEQYFGPGTRLTVT.

V is TRBV6-6 and J is TRBJ2-1, with 8 nucleotides matching TRBD2. Germline assignment: CDR1 MNHNY and CDR2 SVGAGI (reference sequence). The CDR3 totals 15 residues. With V trimmed by 6 bases and J by 2 bases, 6 bases remained unmatched. DNA for the CDR3: TGTGCCAGCAGGACTCTAGCGGGCCCCTACAATGAGCAGTTCTTC. Translating it yields CASRTLAGPYNEQFF.

The V and J genes are TRBV7-6 and TRBJ1-6; tentative D call: TRBD1 (5 bases). The CDR3 consists of 16 residues. Deletions cut 5 bases from V and 5 bases from J, with 16 bases between. The germline V gene has CDR1 SGHVS and CDR2 FNYEAQ. This chain's CDR3 is CASSPYGGINNSPLHF. CDR3 coding DNA: TGTGCCAGCAGCCCCTACGGGGGGATAAATAATTCACCCCTCCACTTT.

The chain recombines TRBV7-7 with TRBJ2-5; a possible D gene is TRBD2 (5 bases). Trimming removed 5 bases from V and 3 bases from J, with 10 bases in between. Looked up from germline, CDR1 is SSHAT and CDR2 is FNYEAQ (reference sequence). The CDR3 runs 13 residues. The CDR3 DNA reads TGTGCCAGCAGCCCGGGGTGGAAAGAGACCCAGTACTTC. Residues: CASSPGWKETQYF.

The chain couples TRBV7-9 to TRBJ2-7, with TRBD1 matching over 7 bases. The germline gives CDR1 SEHNR, CDR2 FQNEAQ (reference sequence). Trimming took 5 bases from V and 3 from J; bases not matched to a gene: 4. The CDR3 extends over 13 amino acids. The CDR3 here is CASSRDRNYEQYF. The CDR3 DNA follows: TGTGCCAGCAGCCGGGACAGAAACTACGAGCAGTACTTC.

The chain recombines TRBV27 with TRBJ2-2; weak D call: TRBD1 (5 bases). Trimming stripped 5 bases from V and 1 base from J, with 8 bases between. Germline V gene sequence: CDR1 MNHEY, CDR2 SMNVEV (reference sequence). The CDR3 loop spans 14 amino acids. CDR3 nucleotide sequence: TGTGCCAGCAGTGTAGGACAGAACACCGGGGAGCTGTTTTTT. Amino acids: CASSVGQNTGELFF.

The V call is TRBV6-4, the J call TRBJ2-1, with TRBD1 as a possible D gene (6 bases). The V and J ends lost 6 bases and 8 bases respectively, with 14 bases between them. From germline, CDR1 is MRHNA and CDR2 SNTAGT. The CDR3 is 13 amino acids. CDR3 DNA: TGTGCCAGCAGCGCACAGGGTTTTGATGAGCAGTTCTTC. Its translation: CASSAQGFDEQFF.

V usage is TRBV18 and J usage is TRBJ2-3; 8 bases are shared with TRBD2. This CDR3 region has 15 residues. V was pared by 6 bases and J by 0 bases, with 5 bases of the junction left unmatched. CDR1 is KGHSH and CDR2 is LQKENI in the germline V gene. The CDR3 DNA reads as TGTGCCAGCTCCACTAGCGGTACTAGCACAGATACGCAGTATTTT. Residues: CASSTSGTSTDTQYF.

The chain is built from TRBV7-3 and TRBJ2-1; TRBD2 aligns across 8 bases. Germline V gives CDR1 SGHTA, CDR2 FQGTGA. CDR3 length: 15 residues. V lost 2 bases, J lost 5 bases, and 5 bases stayed unmatched. CDR3 sequence: CASSLSGGGNNEQFF. For the CDR3, the DNA is TGTGCCAGCAGCTTATCGGGCGGGGGGAACAATGAGCAGTTCTTC.

The chain carries TRBV2 and TRBJ1-2; the match to TRBD1 covers 7 bases. The CDR3 runs to 14 residues. Trimming removed 7 bases from V and 4 bases from J; junction bases left unmatched: 9. The germline V gene encodes CDR1 SNHLY and CDR2 FYNNEI. CDR3 sequence reads: CASTEDRRRYGYTF. The CDR3 DNA sequence: TGTGCCAGCACTGAGGACAGGCGCCGCTATGGCTACACCTTC.

With respect to this clone: A junction boundary mismatches the germline segment, possibly from a read error. The rearrangement joins TRBV28 to TRBJ1-2; no definite D call. CDR1 is MDHEN, CDR2 SYDVKM, per germline. The CDR3 loop spans 14 amino acids. This CDR3 reads CANSLMAGGYGYTF. As DNA, the CDR3 is TGTGCCAACAGTTTAATGGCAGGTGGATATGGCTACACCTTC.

This chain uses TRBV19 with TRBJ2-2; D uncertain. This CDR3 is 15 amino acids long. The germline V and J ends were trimmed by 2 bases and 3 bases, with 10 bases remaining between them. Per germline, CDR1 LNHDA and CDR2 SQIVND (reference sequence). This chain's CDR3 is CASSILSRDTGELFF. The CDR3 bases are TGTGCCAGTAGTATACTATCACGCGACACCGGGGAGCTGTTTTTT.

This clone showed up just once. Given a much more abundant clone one base away, this may be a read error. This chain joins TRBV6-4 and TRBJ2-1; no reliable D call. Trimming took off 2 bases at V and 8 bases at J, with 13 bases between the two ends. Germline lookup yields CDR1 MRHNA and CDR2 SNTAGT. This CDR3 contains 14 residues. The CDR3, as DNA: TGTGCCAGCAGTGACAGAACGACCCTCGATGAGCAGTTCTTC. Its protein is CASSDRTTLDEQFF.

This sequence joins TRBV7-3 and TRBJ1-6, with 8 positions matching TRBD1. V lost 5 bases, J lost 6 bases, and 3 bases stayed unmatched. This CDR3 is 14 amino acids long. Germline-derived CDR1 and CDR2 are SGHTA and FQGTGA. Written as DNA, the CDR3 is TGTGCCAGCAGCCAGGGGGCAGGTAATTCACCCCTCCACTTT. Residues: CASSQGAGNSPLHF.

The chain couples TRBV28 to TRBJ1-5; D remains ambiguous. Germline loops: CDR1 MDHEN, CDR2 SYDVKM. This CDR3 is 15 amino acids long. Trimming took 5 bases from V and 2 from J, leaving 13 bases between them. The chain's CDR3 is CASSPGDGGNQPQHF. The CDR3 DNA reads TGTGCCAGCAGTCCGGGTGACGGGGGCAATCAGCCCCAGCATTTT.